A selection of T cell receptor beta chains follows, all from one sample in a study of beta chain features in type 1 diabetes. TCRdb's copy holds only in-frame clones and misses some; the assay was immunoSEQ multiplex PCR. Here the sample spans roughly 140,000 clones, 48% being singletons. The sample consisted of Tregs from blood. The receptors shown here come from a man in his late teens or twenties in good health. The CDR3 runs from the conserved cysteine through the conserved F or W. The order of the fields is J gene, D gene, V gene, clone size, CDR3 DNA, CDR3 protein. A D gene is named only where the DNA matches it firmly. Clone size appears in some rows only: once, few, many, or a class for an expanded clone.

TRBJ2-5 | - | TRBV6-5 | - | TGTGCCAGCAGTTACTCGAGGGGGCAAGAGACCCAGTACTTC | CASSYSRGQETQYF
TRBJ1-5 | - | TRBV7-2 | few | TGTGCCAGCAGCCCGGGGAGGGCGGGGGGTCAGCCCCAGCATTTT | CASSPGRAGGQPQHF
TRBJ2-1 | TRBD2 | TRBV30 | few | TGTGCCTGGAGTGTACCTGGACTAGCGGGAGGGTACAATGAGCAGTTCTTC | CAWSVPGLAGGYNEQFF
TRBJ2-1 | - | TRBV18 | - | TGTGCCAGCTCACCACCTACCCGGGACACGCGACTCTACAATGAGCAGTTCTTC | CASSPPTRDTRLYNEQFF
TRBJ1-1 | - | TRBV30 | once | TGTGCCTGGAGGAACTGGTACACTGAAGCTTTCTTT | CAWRNWYTEAFF
TRBJ2-2 | - | TRBV11-2 | - | TGTGCCAGCAGCTTCGGGACCGGGGAGCTGTTTTTT | CASSFGTGELFF
TRBJ2-7 | - | TRBV6-1 | few | TGTGCCAGCAGTCTGATCCCTTCCTACGAGCAGTACTTC | CASSLIPSYEQYF
TRBJ1-2 | TRBD1 | TRBV7-2 | few | TGTGCCAGCAGCTTAGATCTGGCAGGGGGCAAGAATCCTGGCTACACCTTC | CASSLDLAGGKNPGYTF
TRBJ2-5 | TRBD1 | TRBV7-3 | few | TGTGCCAGCAGCTTATCCCCGGACAGGGACGGGACCCAGTACTTC | CASSLSPDRDGTQYF
TRBJ2-5 | - | TRBV6-6 | - | TGTGCCAGCAGCAGAACAGGGTCGGAGACCCAGTACTTC | CASSRTGSETQYF
TRBJ2-3 | - | TRBV4-3 | few | TGCGCCAGCAGCCAAGTGCGAAGCACAGATACGCAGTATTTT | CASSQVRSTDTQYF
TRBJ2-2 | TRBD1 | TRBV4-2 | - | TGTGCCAGCAGCCAAGACAGGGGGTCCGGGGAGCTGTTTTTT | CASSQDRGSGELFF
TRBJ2-7 | - | TRBV15 | - | TGTGCCACCAGCCCTAGGCGGGACGCAACCTACGAGCAGTACTTC | CATSPRRDATYEQYF
TRBJ2-7 | - | TRBV30 | - | TGTGCCTGGAGTGCCCGACTAGAATTGGAGCAGTACTTC | CAWSARLELEQYF
TRBJ1-2 | TRBD1 | TRBV10-3 | - | TGTGCCATCAGTTACAGGGGGCTAGATGGCTACACCTTC | CAISYRGLDGYTF
TRBJ2-1 | - | TRBV4-2 | few | TGTGCCAGCAGCCAAGTTACACCCTCCTACAATGAGCAGTTCTTC | CASSQVTPSYNEQFF
TRBJ1-6 | - | TRBV27 | once | TGTGCCAGCAGTTTCGTTCGGGATTCACCCCTCCACTTT | CASSFVRDSPLHF
TRBJ1-1 | TRBD1 | TRBV10-3 | few | TGTGCCACCGCCTACCGTTGGACAGGGCCCCTGAACACTGAAGCTTTCTTT | CATAYRWTGPLNTEAFF
TRBJ2-7 | - | TRBV2 | - | TGTGCCAGCAACTGGGGCCCAGGCAGTTTTCCCTACGAGCAGTACTTC | CASNWGPGSFPYEQYF
TRBJ2-5 | - | TRBV7-2 | few | TGTGCCAGCAGCTTTGGCTGGAGCGAGACCCAGTACTTC | CASSFGWSETQYF
TRBJ2-2 | TRBD2 | TRBV7-2 | few | TGTGCCAGCAGCTCGCGGACTAGCGGGACCCATTACACCGGGGAGCTGTTTTTT | CASSSRTSGTHYTGELFF
TRBJ2-7 | - | TRBV4-1 | once | TGCGCCAGCAGCCAAGGGAGAGAGCACTCCTACGAGCAGTACTTC | CASSQGREHSYEQYF
TRBJ1-4 | TRBD1 | TRBV28 | - | TGTGCCAGCAGTCCGCCGACAGGGAACGCAGAAAAACTGTTTTTT | CASSPPTGNAEKLFF
TRBJ1-2 | - | TRBV19 | once | TGTGCCAGTAGGCGCTCGACAGGATCCTATGGCTACACCTTC | CASRRSTGSYGYTF
TRBJ1-4 | TRBD1 | TRBV10-3 | few | TGTGCCGCGGGGACAGGGTTCGAAAAACTGTTTTTT | CAAGTGFEKLFF
TRBJ2-1 | TRBD1 | TRBV6-5 | - | TGTGCCACCCTAAAGGGGGCCGGCTCCTACAATGAGCAGTTCTTC | CATLKGAGSYNEQFF
TRBJ2-3 | - | TRBV4-3 | few | TGCGCCAGCAGCCAAGATCGTCGCCAAGATACTGCAGATACGCAGTATTTT | CASSQDRRQDTADTQYF
TRBJ2-1 | - | TRBV4-3 | few | TGCGCCAGCAGCCAAGGGGGGGGCCCTTTCTACAATGAGCAGTTCTTC | CASSQGGGPFYNEQFF
TRBJ2-2 | TRBD2 | TRBV30 | - | TGTGCCTGGAGTCCCCTCGTAGCGGGTTTTTTCCCCGGGGAGCTGTTTTTT | CAWSPLVAGFFPGELFF
TRBJ2-5 | TRBD1 | TRBV18 | - | TGTGCCAGCTCACCGGGACAGGGCTCAGAGACCCAGTACTTC | CASSPGQGSETQYF
TRBJ1-5 | - | TRBV30 | - | TGTGCCTGGAGCACGACAGCTAGCAATCAGCCCCAGCATTTT | CAWSTTASNQPQHF
TRBJ1-2 | - | TRBV6-1 | - | TGTGCCAGCAGTGAAGCGGGCGGGAACTATGGCTACACCTTC | CASSEAGGNYGYTF
TRBJ2-1 | - | TRBV27 | once | TGTGCCAGCAGTCACCCCCCCTTAGGACTATTCTCCTACAATGAGCAGTTCTTC | CASSHPPLGLFSYNEQFF
TRBJ2-5 | TRBD2 | TRBV5-4 | once | TGTGCCAGCAGCTTAGCGGGGGCGGCGGGGGAGACCCAGTACTTC | CASSLAGAAGETQYF
TRBJ2-4 | - | TRBV6-1 | - | TGTGCCATCGAAACGAGCACAGACAAAAACATTCAGTACTTC | CAIETSTDKNIQYF
TRBJ1-1 | - | TRBV6-5 | few | TGTGCCAGCAGTTACATGACGCACCGGGGGACTGAAGCTTTCTTT | CASSYMTHRGTEAFF
TRBJ2-7 | TRBD2 | TRBV7-2 | few | TGTGCCAGCAGCGGTATCAGCGGGAGCTCCTACGAGCAGTACTTC | CASSGISGSSYEQYF
TRBJ2-1 | - | TRBV28 | - | TGTGCCAGCAGTTCTTATCCGGATGAGCAGTTCTTC | CASSSYPDEQFF
TRBJ2-3 | - | TRBV9 | - | TGTGCCAGCAGCGTATTCCAGGGCACAGATACGCAGTATTTT | CASSVFQGTDTQYF
TRBJ1-2 | TRBD1 | TRBV5-1 | few | TGCGCCAGCAGCTTGGACGGACAGGAGGGATATGGCTACACCTTC | CASSLDGQEGYGYTF
TRBJ2-7 | TRBD2 | TRBV5-4 | - | TGTGCCAGCGGGCCGGGACTAGCGGGAGAGTACGAGCAGTACTTC | CASGPGLAGEYEQYF
TRBJ1-5 | - | TRBV28 | - | TGTGCCAGCAGTTTAGGGGGGGCTGGCAATCAGCCCCAGCATTTT | CASSLGGAGNQPQHF
TRBJ2-5 | - | TRBV5-1 | - | TGCGCCAGCAGCTTATACTACCCCGGACAAGAGACCCAGTACTTC | CASSLYYPGQETQYF
TRBJ2-2 | - | TRBV19 | - | TGTGCCAGTAGTCCAGGGGAGAGAAAGAACACCGGGGAGCTGTTTTTT | CASSPGERKNTGELFF
TRBJ2-1 | TRBD2 | TRBV7-9 | - | TGTGCCAGCACCCCTCCAAGGGCGGGAGTTTTGGGGAATGAGCAGTTCTTC | CASTPPRAGVLGNEQFF
TRBJ2-1 | - | TRBV11-1 | few | TGTGCCAGCAGCCAGGCTAGCGAATACAATGAGCAGTTCTTC | CASSQASEYNEQFF
TRBJ2-3 | TRBD2 | TRBV5-1 | - | TGCGCCAGCAACTTAGCGGGCCGAAGCACAGATACGCAGTATTTT | CASNLAGRSTDTQYF
TRBJ2-3 | - | TRBV7-9 | - | TGTGCCAGAAAAAAGTTGCAGGCTAGCACAGATACGCAGTATTTT | CARKKLQASTDTQYF
TRBJ2-7 | - | TRBV30 | - | TGTGCCTGGAGTTTGGCCCGAGGATCCGAGCAGTACTTC | CAWSLARGSEQYF
TRBJ2-7 | - | TRBV11-2 | - | TGTGCCAGCAGCTTCACGGGGGCCTACGAGCAGTACTTC | CASSFTGAYEQYF
TRBJ2-1 | - | TRBV11-2 | - | TGTGCCAGCAGCTTAGTTGGGGGGTCCCTCTACAATGAGCAGTTCTTC | CASSLVGGSLYNEQFF
TRBJ2-5 | - | TRBV5-1 | - | TGCGCCAGCAGACGAGCCTCGATAGAGACCCAGTACTTC | CASRRASIETQYF
TRBJ2-3 | TRBD2 | TRBV18 | - | TGTGCCAGCTCACCCCCAGCGGGGGCGTACACAGATACGCAGTATTTT | CASSPPAGAYTDTQYF